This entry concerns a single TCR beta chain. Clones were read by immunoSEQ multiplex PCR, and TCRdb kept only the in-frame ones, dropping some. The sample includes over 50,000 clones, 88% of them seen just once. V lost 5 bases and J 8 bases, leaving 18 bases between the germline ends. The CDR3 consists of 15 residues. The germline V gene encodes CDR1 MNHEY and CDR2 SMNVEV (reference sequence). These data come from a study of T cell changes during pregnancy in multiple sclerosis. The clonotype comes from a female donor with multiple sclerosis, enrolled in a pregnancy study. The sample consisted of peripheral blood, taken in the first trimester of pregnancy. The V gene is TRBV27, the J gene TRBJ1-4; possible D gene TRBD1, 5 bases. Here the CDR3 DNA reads TGTGCCAGCAGTGCCCGGAGGGGCGATTTAGAAAAACTGTTTTTT. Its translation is CASSARRGDLEKLFF.